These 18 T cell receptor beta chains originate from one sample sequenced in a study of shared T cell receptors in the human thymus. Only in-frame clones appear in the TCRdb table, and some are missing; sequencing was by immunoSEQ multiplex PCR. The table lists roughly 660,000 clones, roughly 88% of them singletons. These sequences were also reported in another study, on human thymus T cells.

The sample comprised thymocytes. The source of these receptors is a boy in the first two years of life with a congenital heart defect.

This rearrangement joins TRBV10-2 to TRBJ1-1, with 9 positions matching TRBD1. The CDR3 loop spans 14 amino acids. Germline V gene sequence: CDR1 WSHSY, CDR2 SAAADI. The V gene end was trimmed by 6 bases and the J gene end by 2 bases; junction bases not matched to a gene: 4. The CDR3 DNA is TGCGCCAGCAGCGACAGGGGGGGAAACACTGAAGCTTTCTTT. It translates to CASSDRGGNTEAFF.

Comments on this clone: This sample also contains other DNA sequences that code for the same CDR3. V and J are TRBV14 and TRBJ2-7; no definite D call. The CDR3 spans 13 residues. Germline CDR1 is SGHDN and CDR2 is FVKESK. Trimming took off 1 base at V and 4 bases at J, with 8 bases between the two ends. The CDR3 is CASSQVVGYEQYF. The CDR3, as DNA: TGTGCCAGCAGCCAAGTGGTCGGGTACGAGCAGTACTTC.

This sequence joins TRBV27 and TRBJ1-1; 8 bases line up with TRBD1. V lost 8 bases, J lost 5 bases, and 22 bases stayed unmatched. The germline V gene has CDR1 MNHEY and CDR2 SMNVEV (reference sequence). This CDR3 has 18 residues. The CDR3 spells CASGVLDRASLEVTEAFF. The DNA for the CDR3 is TGTGCCAGCGGGGTCCTGGACAGGGCCTCCCTGGAGGTGACTGAAGCTTTCTTT.

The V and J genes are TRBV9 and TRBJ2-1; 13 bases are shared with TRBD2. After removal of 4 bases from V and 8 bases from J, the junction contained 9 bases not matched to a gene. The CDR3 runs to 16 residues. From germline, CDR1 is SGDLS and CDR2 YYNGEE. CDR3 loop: CASSPSGTSGKHEQFF. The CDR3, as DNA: TGTGCCAGCAGCCCCAGTGGGACTAGCGGGAAACATGAGCAGTTCTTC.

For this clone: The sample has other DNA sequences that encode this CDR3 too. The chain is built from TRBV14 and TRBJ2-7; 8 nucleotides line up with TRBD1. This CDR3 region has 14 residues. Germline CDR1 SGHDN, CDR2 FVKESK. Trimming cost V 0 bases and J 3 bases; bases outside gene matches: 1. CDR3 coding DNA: TGTGCCAGCAGCCAAGATGACAGGGGCTACGAGCAGTACTTC. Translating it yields CASSQDDRGYEQYF.

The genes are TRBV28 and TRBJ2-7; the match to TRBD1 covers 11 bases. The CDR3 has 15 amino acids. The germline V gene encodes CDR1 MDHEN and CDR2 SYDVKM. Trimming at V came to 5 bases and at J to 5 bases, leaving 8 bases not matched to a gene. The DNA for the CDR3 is TGTGCCAGCAGTAGTGGGACAGGGGGTCAACACGAGCAGTACTTC. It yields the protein CASSSGTGGQHEQYF.

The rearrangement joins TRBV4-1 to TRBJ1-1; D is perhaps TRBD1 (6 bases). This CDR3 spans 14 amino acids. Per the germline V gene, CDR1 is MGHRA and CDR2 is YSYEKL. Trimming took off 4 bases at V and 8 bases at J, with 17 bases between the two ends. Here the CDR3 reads CASSLLPRGAEAFF. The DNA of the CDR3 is TGCGCCAGCAGCCTCCTCCCCCGGGGGGCCGAAGCTTTCTTT.

The CDR3 loop is CASSPQAPSGSENEQFF. The CDR3 DNA reads as TGTGCCAGCAGCCCGCAAGCCCCTAGCGGGAGCGAAAATGAGCAGTTCTTC. V gene TRBV7-2 combines with J gene TRBJ2-1; TRBD2 matches 10 bases. Germline values: CDR1 SGHTA, CDR2 FQGNSA. This CDR3 comprises 17 residues. V shed 5 bases and J 7 bases; nucleotides not matched to a gene: 14. Together with reference TRBV7-2 and TRBJ2-1, the CDR3 gives the full variable domain: GAGVSQSPSNKVTEKGKDVELRCDPISGHTALYWYRQSLGQGLEFLIYFQGNSAPDKSGLPSDRFSAERTGGSVSTLTIQRTQQEDSAVYLCASSPQAPSGSENEQFFGPGTRLTVL.

The CDR3 nucleotides are TGCGCCAGCAGCCATTGGGACAGGGGGCCCTACGAGCAGTACTTC. Translation: CASSHWDRGPYEQYF. The chain couples TRBV4-1 to TRBJ2-7; 12 bases line up with TRBD1. J was trimmed by 2 bases and V by 3 bases; bases with no gene match: 2. The CDR3 spans 15 residues. Germline V gives CDR1 MGHRA, CDR2 YSYEKL.

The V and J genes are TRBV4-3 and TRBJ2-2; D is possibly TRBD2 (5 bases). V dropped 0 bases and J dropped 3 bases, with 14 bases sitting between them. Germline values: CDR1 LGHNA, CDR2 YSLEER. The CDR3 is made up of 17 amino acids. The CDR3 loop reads CASSQDGRGGYTGELFF. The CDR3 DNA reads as TGCGCCAGCAGCCAAGATGGACGGGGTGGGTACACCGGGGAGCTGTTTTTT.

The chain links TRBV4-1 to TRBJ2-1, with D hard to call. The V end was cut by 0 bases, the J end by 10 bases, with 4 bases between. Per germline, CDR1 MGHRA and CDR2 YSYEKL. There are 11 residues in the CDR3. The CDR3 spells CASSQDREQFF. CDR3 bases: TGCGCCAGCAGCCAAGATAGAGAGCAGTTCTTC.

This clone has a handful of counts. In nucleotides, the CDR3 is TGTGCCAGCAGCTTGGGCCCAAGGCCCTACAATGAGCAGTTCTTC. Its translation is CASSLGPRPYNEQFF. The chain has TRBV11-3 and TRBJ2-1; D gene uncertain. Germline values: CDR1 SGHNT, CDR2 YENEEA. The V gene lost 3 bases and the J gene lost 2 bases, with 11 bases spanning the gap. This CDR3 region has 15 residues.

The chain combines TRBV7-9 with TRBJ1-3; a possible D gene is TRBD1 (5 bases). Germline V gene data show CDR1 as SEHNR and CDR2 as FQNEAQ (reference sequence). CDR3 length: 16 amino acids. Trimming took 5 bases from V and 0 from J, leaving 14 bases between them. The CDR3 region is CASSTPKTVSGNTIYF. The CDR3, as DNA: TGTGCCAGCAGCACCCCGAAGACAGTCTCTGGAAACACCATATATTTT.

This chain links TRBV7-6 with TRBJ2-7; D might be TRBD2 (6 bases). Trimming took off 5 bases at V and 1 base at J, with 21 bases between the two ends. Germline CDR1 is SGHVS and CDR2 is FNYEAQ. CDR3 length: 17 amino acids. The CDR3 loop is CASSLGPTLASSYEQYF. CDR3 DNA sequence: TGTGCCAGCAGCCTCGGCCCCACTCTAGCGTCTTCCTACGAGCAGTACTTC. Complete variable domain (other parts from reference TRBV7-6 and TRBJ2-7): GAGVSQSPRYKVTKRGQDVALRCDPISGHVSLYWYRQALGQGPEFLTYFNYEAQQDKSGLPNDRFSAERPEGSISTLTIQRTEQRDSAMYRCASSLGPTLASSYEQYFGPGTRLTVT.

DNA for the CDR3: TGCGCCAGCAGCCAAGAGATGCCTAGCGGGAGCTCCTACAATGAGCAGTTCTTC. Translating it yields CASSQEMPSGSSYNEQFF. The chain couples TRBV4-1 to TRBJ2-1; 10 nucleotides line up with TRBD2. The CDR3 length is 18 residues. Germline V gives CDR1 MGHRA, CDR2 YSYEKL. With 0 bases clipped from V and 0 bases from J, the junction kept 5 bases outside the gene matches.

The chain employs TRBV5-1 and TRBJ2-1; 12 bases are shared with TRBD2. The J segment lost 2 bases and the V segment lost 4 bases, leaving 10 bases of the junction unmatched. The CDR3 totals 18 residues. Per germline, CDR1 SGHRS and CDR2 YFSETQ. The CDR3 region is CASSLPRLAGAPYNEQFF. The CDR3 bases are TGCGCCAGCAGCCTACCACGACTAGCGGGAGCCCCCTACAATGAGCAGTTCTTC.

The CDR3 DNA follows: TGTGCCAGCAGCTTAAAGGAGGGCTCTGGAAACACCATATATTTT. Translation: CASSLKEGSGNTIYF. The genes are TRBV7-2 and TRBJ1-3; no firm D call. CDR3 size: 15 residues. V was trimmed by 2 bases and J by 0 bases, leaving 8 bases between them. Germline V gene data show CDR1 as SGHTA and CDR2 as FQGNSA.

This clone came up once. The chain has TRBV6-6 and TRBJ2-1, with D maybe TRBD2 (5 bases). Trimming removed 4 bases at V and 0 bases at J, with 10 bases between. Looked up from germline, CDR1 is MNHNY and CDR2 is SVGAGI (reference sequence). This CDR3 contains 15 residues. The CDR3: CASSSDYLSYNEQFF. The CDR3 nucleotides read TGTGCCAGCAGTTCAGACTACCTCTCCTACAATGAGCAGTTCTTC.